This TCR beta chain was identified during a study of regulatory T cells in long-lasting Graves disease. This clonotype was observed many times. The antigen is undetermined. CDR3 size: 17 residues. Germline V gives CDR1 MNHEY, CDR2 SMNVEV (reference sequence). The V gene end was trimmed by 6 bases and the J gene end by 5 bases; junction bases not matched to a gene: 17. Arm-PCR of CDR3 regions and iRepertoire HTBI primers were used to build TCR beta libraries. TCRdb re-analysed the multiplex PCR reads in MiXCR, keeping a single row per CDR3 protein. The data contain about 420,000 distinct CDR3 sequences, 16% of them singletons. Regarding the study as a whole: Persistent disease was characterized by preferential usage of TRBV28, TRBJ1-2 and TRBJ2-5. No thyroid tissue was studied; the work used peripheral blood only.

The time point was: newly diagnosed GD, antithyroid drugs for less than 3 months. Extracted RNA from PBMCs served as the source of the TCR library. This sample also appeared in a second study, on T cells in Graves' hyperthyroidism and ophthalmopathy.

The source material was peripheral blood mononuclear cells (PBMCs), sampled at new diagnosis, from a patient treated with antithyroid drugs. J is TRBJ2-5 and V is TRBV27, with 8 bases that match TRBD1. The TCR comes from a woman under 30 with Graves disease. As DNA, the CDR3 is TGTGCCAGCAGGCCAACCCGACAGGGGTGGTGGGGGGAGACCCAGTACTTC. Amino acids: CASRPTRQGWWGETQYF.